Listed below are T cell receptor beta chains from one sample, sequenced in a study of patients and donors after allogeneic stem cell transplantation. In TCRdb, the RT-PCR reads were re-called with MiXCR into one record per CDR3 protein. This table holds fewer than 60,000 distinct CDR3 sequences, 13% found once. Sequencing was carried out using blood, either unsorted or a sorted T cell fraction (not recorded which). The receptors shown here come from a human donor who was either an allogeneic HSCT recipient or a stem cell or donor lymphocyte infusion donor (not recorded which). It is not recorded whose cells these are; they may come from a transplant donor. The CDR3 runs from the conserved cysteine through the conserved F or W. The D gene is left open where the match is weak. Size is stated for part of the rows, as once, few or many counts, or as a class when the clone is expanded.

V gene,D gene,clone size,J gene,CDR3 DNA,CDR3 protein
TRBV27,NA,NA,TRBJ2-5,TGTGCCAGCAGTTTAGAGGGTCTAGGTCGAGAGACCCAGTACTTC,CASSLEGLGRETQYF
TRBV18,TRBD2,NA,TRBJ2-1,TGTGCCAGCTCACCAGCCGGGACTAGCGGAGAGTTCAATGAGCAGTTCTTC,CASSPAGTSGEFNEQFF
TRBV6-5,TRBD1,many,TRBJ1-1,TGTGCCAGCAGTAAAGGACAGGGGACTGAAGCTTTCTTT,CASSKGQGTEAFF
TRBV29-1,TRBD2,few,TRBJ2-7,TGCAGCGTTGGCCCCCACGGGGGGGATCCCTACGAGCAGTACTTC,CSVGPHGGDPYEQYF
TRBV30,NA,NA,TRBJ2-7,TGTGCCTGGAGCCACCTAAACTCCTACGAGCAGTACTTC,CAWSHLNSYEQYF
TRBV6-5,TRBD1,few,TRBJ2-7,TGTGCCAGCAGATGGGGACAGGGGACCTACGAGCAGTACTTC,CASRWGQGTYEQYF
TRBV2,NA,NA,TRBJ1-2,TGTGCCAGCAGTGCCGACAGGCTCAAACTTACTAACTATGGCTACACCTTC,CASSADRLKLTNYGYTF
TRBV12-3/TRBV12-4,TRBD1,few,TRBJ2-1,TGTGCCAGCAGTTTAGTCGGGACAGGGGGTAATGAGCAGTTCTTC,CASSLVGTGGNEQFF
TRBV27,NA,NA,TRBJ2-7,TGTGCCAGCAGTCCTATCGGGGATTACGAGCAGTACTTC,CASSPIGDYEQYF
TRBV7-4,TRBD1,NA,TRBJ1-1,TGTGCCAGCAGCTTAGGAAGACAGGGGGCGCGGGGCACTGAAGCTTTCTTT,CASSLGRQGARGTEAFF
TRBV29-1,TRBD1,many,TRBJ2-5,TGCAGCGTTTTTGGACAGGGGACCCAAGAGACCCAGTACTTC,CSVFGQGTQETQYF
TRBV12-3/TRBV12-4,NA,many,TRBJ1-3,TGTGCCAGCAGACTGGACAGAGCCTCTGGAAACACCATATATTTT,CASRLDRASGNTIYF
TRBV29-1,NA,many,TRBJ1-2,TGCAGCGTTAGGGGCAGGCTGAGCGGTGGCTACACCTTC,CSVRGRLSGGYTF
TRBV29-1,NA,many,TRBJ1-1,TGCAGCGTTCGAGGGGTGAACACTGAAGCTTTCTTT,CSVRGVNTEAFF
TRBV7-2,TRBD1,few,TRBJ1-1,TGTGCCAGCAGCTTACAGGGGGCGCGCACTGAAGCTTTCTTT,CASSLQGARTEAFF
TRBV5-6,NA,NA,TRBJ2-7,TGTGCCAGCAGCTGGGCAGGGCAGAGCTACGAGCAGTACTTC,CASSWAGQSYEQYF
TRBV21-1,NA,once,TRBJ2-5,TGTGCCAGCAGCGGGTGGGACAGCATAACAGAGACCCAGTACTTC,CASSGWDSITETQYF
TRBV6-5,TRBD2,NA,TRBJ2-2,TGTGCCAGCAGTTACTCTCTGTTTTCGAGCGGGGTTACCGGGGAGCTGTTTTTT,CASSYSLFSSGVTGELFF
TRBV29-1,TRBD2,NA,TRBJ2-1,TGCAGCGTTGAAGGGCTAGCGGGAGTTCCGGCCGAGCACAATGAGCAGTTCTTC,CSVEGLAGVPAEHNEQFF
TRBV12-3/TRBV12-4,NA,NA,TRBJ1-1,TGTGCCAGCAGGGGAGGGGGGAGCACTGAAGCTTTCTTT,CASRGGGSTEAFF
TRBV24-1,NA,few,TRBJ2-2,TGTGCCACCAGTGATTCCAGGGACACCGGGGAGCTGTTTTTT,CATSDSRDTGELFF
TRBV4-1,NA,few,TRBJ2-7,TGCGCCAGCAGCCAAGATCGTGATACCTACGAGCAGTACTTC,CASSQDRDTYEQYF
TRBV5-1,TRBD1,few,TRBJ1-1,TGCGCCAGCAGCTTGGTTGGGTTTCGGGACAGGGGGCTTCTGAACACTGAAGCTTTCTTT,CASSLVGFRDRGLLNTEAFF
TRBV24-1,NA,NA,TRBJ2-3,TGTGCCACCAGTGACCCCGATACGCAGTATTTT,CATSDPDTQYF
TRBV12-3/TRBV12-4,TRBD2,few,TRBJ2-1,TGTGCCAGCAGTTTAGGAGGGAGGGCCGGTGAGCAGTTCTTC,CASSLGGRAGEQFF
TRBV4-1,NA,many,TRBJ1-4,TGCGCCAGCAGCCAGGATATGACGGGACTATCTGAAAAACTGTTTTTT,CASSQDMTGLSEKLFF
TRBV12-3/TRBV12-4,NA,NA,TRBJ2-3,TGTGCCAGCACCCCAGGGGATACGCAGTATTTT,CASTPGDTQYF
TRBV5-8,NA,NA,TRBJ1-3,TGTGCCAGCAGCTTGAGGTCCTCTGGAAACACCATATATTTT,CASSLRSSGNTIYF
TRBV7-8,TRBD1,many,TRBJ1-2,TGTGCCAGCAGCCCGAAGGGACAGTATGGCTACACCTTC,CASSPKGQYGYTF
TRBV18,NA,few,TRBJ1-6,TGTGCCAGCTCACCGATGAGTAATTCACCCCTCCACTTT,CASSPMSNSPLHF
TRBV2,TRBD2,NA,TRBJ2-7,TGTGCCAGCAGTGATACTAGCGGGCCCTCCTACGAGCAGTACTTC,CASSDTSGPSYEQYF
TRBV30,NA,NA,TRBJ2-5,TGTGCCTGGAGTTGGTTACGCGAGACCCAGTACTTC,CAWSWLRETQYF
TRBV2,NA,few,TRBJ2-3,TGTGCCAGCAGTGAAGAACAGGGGGGGAATACGCAGTATTTT,CASSEEQGGNTQYF
TRBV5-1,NA,NA,TRBJ2-7,TGCGCCAGCAGCTCCAAAAGCTACGAGCAGTACTTC,CASSSKSYEQYF
TRBV27,NA,NA,TRBJ2-2,TGTGCCAGCAGTCCAGGCCTGGACGGGGAGCTGTTTTTT,CASSPGLDGELFF
TRBV30,NA,many,TRBJ1-6,TGTGCCTGGAGTGTAATGCCAGGGAGGAATTCACCCCTCCACTTT,CAWSVMPGRNSPLHF
TRBV27,TRBD2,many,TRBJ2-1,TGTGCCAGCAGTTTAAATCGACTAGCGGGAGGATCTTACAATGAGCAGTTCTTC,CASSLNRLAGGSYNEQFF
TRBV27,TRBD1,few,TRBJ1-3,TGTGCCAGTAAGACAGGGCCTGGAAACACCATATATTTT,CASKTGPGNTIYF
TRBV27,NA,many,TRBJ2-3,TGTGCCAGCAGTCAGGGACCAGATACGCAGTATTTT,CASSQGPDTQYF
TRBV20-1,NA,many,TRBJ1-1,TGCAGTGCCACAGTGTCGAGGCGGCTGAACACTGAAGCTTTCTTT,CSATVSRRLNTEAFF